These 25 T cell receptor beta chains share one sample of origin, sequenced in a study of T cells after yellow fever vaccination. TCRdb reprocessed the 5' RACE reads with MiXCR, giving one entry per CDR3 protein. The sample consists of more than 20,000 distinct CDR3 sequences, roughly 5.6% of them appearing once. The specimen comprised PBMCs, either bulk or a sorted T-cell subset (CD4+, CD8+, memory, or dextramer-sorted; not recorded which), sampled about 49 days after the first yellow fever vaccination. These receptors all come from a man aged 18 to 35 who received the YFV17D yellow fever vaccine.

This clonotype was seen many times. The gene calls are TRBV12-3 or TRBV12-4 and TRBJ2-7; 11 nucleotides agree with TRBD1. The CDR3 runs 14 residues. The V and J ends lost 4 bases and 3 bases, in that order; junction bases with no gene match: 2. The CDR3 sequence: CASSSGTGGYEQYF. In DNA form, the CDR3 reads TGTGCCAGCAGTTCGGGGACAGGGGGCTACGAGCAGTACTTC.

This clonotype was observed many times. The CDR3 sequence is CSVEWWGSYNEQFF. CDR3 coding DNA: TGCAGCGTTGAATGGTGGGGGTCCTACAATGAGCAGTTCTTC. The V call is TRBV29-1, the J call TRBJ2-1; D tentatively reads TRBD1 or TRBD2 (5 bases each). Trimming took off 2 bases at V and 1 base at J, with 9 bases between the two ends. Looked up from germline, CDR1 is SQVTM and CDR2 is ANQGSEA. This CDR3 comprises 14 residues.

This clonotype was seen ten or more times. V gene TRBV5-1 combines with J gene TRBJ2-5; D is uncertain. The CDR3 extends over 16 amino acids. V shed 1 base and J shed 3 bases, with 16 bases lying between them. Germline V lookup: CDR1 SGHRS, CDR2 YFSETQ. DNA of the CDR3: TGCGCCAGCAGCTTGTTTTTCCTTGGACCGAAAGAGACCCAGTACTTC. Translating gives CASSLFFLGPKETQYF.

The J gene is TRBJ2-3, the V gene TRBV3-1; D perhaps matches TRBD1 (5 bases). The germline V gene has CDR1 LGHDT and CDR2 YNNKEL (reference sequence). The CDR3 totals 15 residues. V lost 0 bases and J 4 bases, leaving 11 bases between the germline ends. DNA of the CDR3: TGTGCCAGCAGCCAAGACAGGTCCAGGGCAGATACGCAGTATTTT. This codes for CASSQDRSRADTQYF.

This clonotype was detected ten times or more. J is TRBJ2-5 and V is TRBV6-1; TRBD1 might be the D (6 bases). V lost 4 bases and J lost 2, with 11 bases in between. The CDR3 covers 14 residues. The germline gives CDR1 MNHNS, CDR2 SASEGT. The CDR3 nucleotides are TGTGCCAGCAGTGTGGACAGCCAACAAGAGACCCAGTACTTC. Amino acid sequence: CASSVDSQQETQYF.

This clonotype has ten or more counts. This chain links TRBV7-9 with TRBJ1-2, with 9 bases aligning to TRBD1. V was clipped by 3 bases and J by 4 bases; unmatched bases: 3. From germline, CDR1 is SEHNR and CDR2 FQNEAQ (reference sequence). The CDR3 is 14 amino acids. CDR3 loop: CASSLGGQGYGYTF. CDR3 nucleotides: TGTGCCAGCAGCTTGGGGGGACAGGGCTATGGCTACACCTTC.

Ten or more counts support this clonotype. The CDR3 here is CASSFGGPNEQFF. CDR3 nucleotides: TGTGCCAGCAGCTTCGGGGGCCCCAATGAGCAGTTCTTC. This chain links TRBV7-2 with TRBJ2-1; D possibly uses TRBD1 or TRBD2 (6 bases each). In germline, CDR1 is SGHTA, CDR2 FQGNSA. The CDR3 is 13 amino acids. Deletions cut 3 bases from V and 6 bases from J, with 9 bases between.

This clonotype was found many times. The CDR3 region has the DNA TGTGCCAGCAGCTCCCCCGCTAGAGCTAATGAAAAACTGTTTTTT. This codes for CASSSPARANEKLFF. The chain links TRBV7-8 to TRBJ1-4; D is unclear. Germline V gives CDR1 SGHVS, CDR2 FQNEAQ. Trimming left V 4 bases short and J 3 bases short, with 12 bases between. The CDR3 is 15 amino acids.

This clonotype was detected many times. The gene calls are TRBV9 and TRBJ2-3, with TRBD2 as a possible D gene (6 bases). This CDR3 has 15 amino acids. CDR1 and CDR2 from the germline V gene are SGDLS and YYNGEE. V was clipped by 1 base and J by 5 bases, with 14 bases between them. The CDR3 DNA reads as TGTGCCAGCAGCGTAAACGGGGGAAACATAGATACGCAGTATTTT. It encodes CASSVNGGNIDTQYF. The full variable domain, in which reference TRBV9 and TRBJ2-3 provide the parts outside the CDR3, is DSGVTQTPKHLITATGQRVTLRCSPRSGDLSVYWYQQSLDQGLQFLIQYYNGEERAKGNILERFSAQQFPDLHSELNLSSLELGDSALYFCASSVNGGNIDTQYFGPGTRLTVL.

This clonotype was picked up many times. The CDR3 loop reads CASSLGGNTIYF. The CDR3 DNA is TGTGCCAGCAGCTTGGGTGGAAACACCATATATTTT. This chain links TRBV7-9 with TRBJ1-3; the D is unclear. Trimming shortened V by 3 bases and J by 3 bases, and 3 bases separated the two germline ends. CDR1 SEHNR and CDR2 FQNEAQ come from the germline V gene (reference sequence). The CDR3 loop spans 12 amino acids.

This clonotype has at least ten counts. V usage is TRBV6-5 and J usage is TRBJ2-5; no clear D gene. Trimming stripped 0 bases from V and 4 bases from J, with 9 bases between. The germline CDR1 and CDR2 sequences are MNHEY and SVGAGI. There are 14 residues in the CDR3. The CDR3 region has the DNA TGTGCCAGCAGTTACTCGAGGCGTTCAGAGACCCAGTACTTC. This sequence encodes CASSYSRRSETQYF.

This clonotype was found many times. The rearrangement uses TRBV11-1 and TRBJ2-1, with D possibly TRBD2 on 5 matching bases. CDR1 is SGHAT and CDR2 is FQDESV in the germline V gene (reference sequence). This CDR3 region has 15 residues. V lost 6 bases and J 7 bases, leaving 19 bases between the germline ends. CDR3 amino acids: CASSPPPGWANEQFF. The CDR3 DNA sequence: TGTGCCAGCAGTCCTCCCCCGGGATGGGCAAATGAGCAGTTCTTC.

This clonotype showed up many times. This sequence joins TRBV7-9 and TRBJ2-2; D tentatively reads TRBD1 or TRBD2 (5 bases each). The CDR3 is made up of 14 amino acids. Between the trimmed V and J ends, which lost 6 bases and 5 bases, there was a span of 13 bases. Germline CDR1 SEHNR, CDR2 FQNEAQ (reference sequence). CDR3 coding DNA: TGTGCCAGCAGTAGTTCAGGGAGAACCGGGGAGCTGTTTTTT. As protein: CASSSSGRTGELFF. Full variable domain (rest looked up from reference TRBV7-9 and TRBJ2-2): DTGVSQNPRHKITKRGQNVTFRCDPISEHNRLYWYRQTLGQGPEFLTYFQNEAQLEKSRLLSDRFSAERPKGSFSTLEIQRTEQGDSAMYLCASSSSGRTGELFFGEGSRLTVL.

This clonotype showed up many times. The gene calls are TRBV11-2 and TRBJ2-1; no clear D. The V end lost 0 bases, the J end lost 10 bases, and 10 bases lay between the germline ends. The CDR3 length is 13 residues. From germline, CDR1 is SGHAT and CDR2 FQNNGV. CDR3 DNA sequence: TGTGCCAGCAGCTTAGAACCCGGGTTGGAGCAGTTCTTC. It codes for CASSLEPGLEQFF.

The table lists this clonotype with many counts. This rearrangement joins TRBV20-1 to TRBJ1-2, with a weak D call TRBD1 (6 bases). The germline V gene encodes CDR1 DFQATT and CDR2 SNEGSKA (reference sequence). V shed 8 bases and J shed 4 bases, with 17 bases lying between them. The CDR3 extends over 13 amino acids. DNA for the CDR3: TGCAGTACTTTACGACAGGCGCCCTATGGCTACACCTTC. It is translated as CSTLRQAPYGYTF.

On this clonotype: This may come from a read error, since a much larger clone is one base off. The chain carries TRBV7-2 and TRBJ2-3; TRBD2 aligns across 8 bases. Germline CDR1 and CDR2: SGHTA and FQGNSA. Germline trimming cut 5 bases from V and 1 base from J; bases unmatched to any gene: 11. The CDR3 has 17 amino acids. CDR3 coding DNA: TGTGCCAGCAGCGAACAGGGACTAGTGGGGGGCACAGATACGCAGTATTTT. Amino acid sequence: CASSEQGLVGGTDTQYF.

This clonotype was observed many times. CDR3: CSAATGGQYEQYV. CDR3 bases: TGCAGTGCTGCCACAGGGGGCCAGTACGAGCAGTACGTC. The V and J genes are TRBV20-1 and TRBJ2-7; 9 nucleotides line up with TRBD1. CDR3 size: 13 residues. V trimming: 5 bases; J trimming: 4 bases; junction bases outside the gene matches: 6. Germline-derived CDR1 and CDR2 are DFQATT and SNEGSKA (reference sequence).

This clonotype has ten or more counts. In DNA form, the CDR3 reads TGTGCCAGCAGCTCATTGGGACAGAACTCCTACGAGCAGTACTTC. Translated: CASSSLGQNSYEQYF. J is TRBJ2-7 and V is TRBV7-2, with 7 positions matching TRBD1. V lost 4 bases to trimming and J lost 0 bases; unmatched junction nucleotides: 6. The CDR3 consists of 15 residues. Germline CDR1 SGHTA, CDR2 FQGNSA. Based on the CDR3 plus reference TRBV7-2 and TRBJ2-7, the full variable domain is GAGVSQSPSNKVTEKGKDVELRCDPISGHTALYWYRQSLGQGLEFLIYFQGNSAPDKSGLPSDRFSAERTGGSVSTLTIQRTQQEDSAVYLCASSSLGQNSYEQYFGPGTRLTVT.

Of note for this clonotype: It may be a read error: a sequence one base away is much more abundant. The gene calls are TRBV28 and TRBJ1-3; perhaps TRBD1 as D (5 bases). Trimming left V 5 bases short and J 6 bases short, with 11 bases between. CDR1 is MDHEN, CDR2 SYDVKM, per germline. This CDR3 is built from 13 residues. In nucleotides, the CDR3 is TGTGCCAGCAGTGCGGTAGGGGCAAACACCATATATTTT. It is translated as CASSAVGANTIYF.

In this sample, this clonotype turned up many times. This chain connects TRBV6-2 or TRBV6-3 to TRBJ2-1, with D hard to call. Trimming shortened V by 6 bases and J by 2 bases, and 20 bases separated the two germline ends. The CDR3 sequence is 17 residues long. CDR1 MNHEY and CDR2 SVGEGT come from the germline V gene. The DNA for the CDR3 is TGTGCCAGCAGGGTTAAGACCCCTAGGTCCCCCTACAATGAGCAGTTCTTC. Encoded protein: CASRVKTPRSPYNEQFF.

This clonotype was seen many times. V gene TRBV4-1 combines with J gene TRBJ2-4; D is perhaps TRBD2 (5 bases). Germline values: CDR1 MGHRA, CDR2 YSYEKL. V lost 1 base and J 7 bases, leaving 17 bases between the germline ends. The CDR3 covers 16 residues. CDR3 region: CASSQGVLRGRNIQYF. In DNA form, the CDR3 reads TGCGCCAGCAGCCAAGGGGTGTTACGGGGTAGGAACATTCAGTACTTC.

In this sample, this clonotype turned up many times. CDR3 residues: CASSLQGNTADTQYF. DNA of the CDR3: TGCGCCAGCAGCCTACAGGGGAATACAGCAGATACGCAGTATTTT. The J gene is TRBJ2-3, the V gene TRBV4-3, with TRBD1 matching 7 bases. Germline loops: CDR1 LGHNA, CDR2 YSLEER. V gave up 4 bases and J gave up 4 bases; unmatched junction bases: 8. The CDR3 is made up of 15 amino acids.

This clonotype was counted at least ten times. The CDR3 DNA follows: TGTGCCAGCTCACCCGGACAGTGGGGTTTCACCTTC. Translated, it gives CASSPGQWGFTF. The V call is TRBV18, the J call TRBJ1-2, with D perhaps matching TRBD1 (6 bases). In germline, CDR1 is KGHSH, CDR2 LQKENI. The V end was cut by 3 bases, the J end by 13 bases, with 15 bases between. This CDR3 has 12 amino acids.

This clonotype was observed many times. The chain is built from TRBV7-9 and TRBJ2-3; D is undetermined. This CDR3 comprises 17 residues. Germline V gives CDR1 SEHNR, CDR2 FQNEAQ (reference sequence). V was shortened by 0 bases and J by 4 bases, with 17 bases between the two germline ends. The CDR3 loop is CASSLAEAAHSPDTQYF. CDR3 sequence (DNA): TGTGCCAGCAGCTTAGCAGAGGCCGCCCACAGCCCAGATACGCAGTATTTT.

This clonotype was seen ten or more times. CDR3 in DNA: TGTGCCAGCAGTTTGGGTTTGGAGCAGGGGTTCCGCGAGCAGTACTTC. Its translation is CASSLGLEQGFREQYF. This rearrangement joins TRBV12-3 or TRBV12-4 to TRBJ2-7, with D possibly TRBD1 on 6 matching bases. The CDR3 runs to 16 residues. Trimming cost V 3 bases and J 6 bases, with 21 bases left between them.